This T cell receptor (beta chain) was identified during a study of CD8 T cells in ankylosing spondylitis (dated by TCRdb to about 2017). In terms of the full investigation: The study set out to find disease-linked TCR variants by profiling T cell receptor beta repertoires in ankylosing spondylitis patients and healthy donors. In total, the full study cohort was made up of some 110 healthy donors and more than 20 ankylosing spondylitis patients. Samples of peripheral blood were taken, and for ankylosing spondylitis patients, synovial fluid was collected as well. What the study reported, not specific to this receptor: The disease-linked clones showed a CD8+ phenotype and occurred at relatively low frequencies in peripheral blood. The disease-linked clones were reported to be significantly enriched in matched synovial fluid samples from ankylosing spondylitis patients. Blood from ankylosing spondylitis patients appeared to be characterized by a TCR beta motif made up of under ten highly homologous amino acid variants. Some TCR beta motif variants had previously been reported in synovial fluid and blood of reactive arthritis patients, which suggested common disease-initiation mechanisms.

For each ankylosing spondylitis patient, the synovial fluid sample was matched to a blood sample from that same patient. This clonotype occurred many times. No cognate antigen has been identified for it. Base quality data are lacking; no much larger clone is found one base away. Data came from an Illumina HiSeq 2500. Quantitative 5'-RACE with molecular barcodes was the method used to prepare the TCR beta libraries. The study's own analysis went as follows. Disease-linked TCR variants were identified with a new computational method built on a probabilistic model of VDJ rearrangement. The raw public data were reprocessed by TCRdb itself: fastp quality trimming at Q25, MiXCR clonotype calling, in-frame beta chains only. Identical CDR3 proteins give one entry, which carries the most common genes and DNA. TCRdb, not the original authors, processed these V and J calls. Counted in this sample were about 150,000 distinct CDR3 sequences; 30% to 35% of them appeared once. 6% of the sample goes to the ten largest clones.

V loses 1 base of germline sequence and J loses 3 bases, and the interval between the two ends is 12 bases. Spanning cysteine to phenylalanine, the CDR3 consists of 15 amino acids. Left in the record is the CDR3 DNA by itself, 45 bases read in frame from the first base. Looking up the germline V gene (reference sequence) yields CDR1 LNHNV and CDR2 YYDKDF. This clonotype was sampled from a male donor with ankylosing spondylitis. This sequence uses TRBV15 and TRBJ2-5, with the D gene too uncertain to name. Source material: synovial fluid, either unsorted or a sorted T cell fraction (not recorded which). This receptor carries the CDR3 CATSRAPNDKETQYF. The sequence in DNA is TGTGCCACCAGCAGAGCCCCCAACGACAAAGAGACCCAGTACTTC. Supplemented by the reference TRBV15 and TRBJ2-5 proteins around the CDR3, the complete variable domain is DAMVIQNPRYQVTQFGKPVTLSCSQTLNHNVMYWYQQKSSQAPKLLFHYYDKDFNNEADTPDNFQSRRPNTSFCFLDIRSPGLGDTAMYLCATSRAPNDKETQYFGPGTRLLVL.